This TCR beta chain was captured in a study of blood T cell repertoires in COVID-19. Overall study context: The United States, Italy and Spain provided the acute and convalescent COVID-19 samples. In each case, the material was cDNA or gDNA derived from T cells, B-cell-depleted T cells, or PBMCs.

Per the original data handling: The authors estimated nucleated cell counts from reference gene primer amplification. Method: immunoSEQ multiplex PCR; TCRdb's copy keeps in-frame clones and lacks some. V and J calls and clone size are given by that table; D and trimming were obtained from the DNA. There are 200,000 to 300,000 clones in the sample; roughly nine tenths occur only once, and around 7.8% lies in the top ten. Germline V gives CDR1 MNHEY, CDR2 SMNVEV (reference sequence). The CDR3 consists of 13 residues. V was pared by 5 bases and J by 10 bases, with 15 bases between. The sequenced sample consisted of peripheral blood. The TCR was taken from a man aged 60 to 69 who had recovered from COVID-19. The gene calls are TRBV27 and TRBJ2-1; D might be TRBD1 (5 bases). The CDR3 DNA is TGTGCCAGCAGTCTTACGGGCCAGGGCGAGCAGTTCTTC. This encodes CASSLTGQGEQFF.